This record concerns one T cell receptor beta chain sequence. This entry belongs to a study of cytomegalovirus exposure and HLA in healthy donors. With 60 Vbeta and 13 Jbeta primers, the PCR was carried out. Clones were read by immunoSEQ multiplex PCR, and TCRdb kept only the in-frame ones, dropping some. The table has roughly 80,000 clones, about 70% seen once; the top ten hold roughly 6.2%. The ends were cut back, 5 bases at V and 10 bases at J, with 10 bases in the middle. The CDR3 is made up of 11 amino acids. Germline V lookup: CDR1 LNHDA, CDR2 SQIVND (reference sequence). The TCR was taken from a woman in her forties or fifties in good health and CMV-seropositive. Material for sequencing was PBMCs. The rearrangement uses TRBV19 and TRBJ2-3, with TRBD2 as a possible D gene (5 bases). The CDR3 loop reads CASSEAEAQYF. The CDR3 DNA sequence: TGTGCCAGTAGTGAAGCGGAGGCGCAGTATTTT. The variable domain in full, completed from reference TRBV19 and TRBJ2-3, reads DGGITQSPKYLFRKEGQNVTLSCEQNLNHDAMYWYRQDPGQGLRLIYYSQIVNDFQKGDIAEGYSVSREKKESFPLTVTSAQKNPTAFYLCASSEAEAQYFGPGTRLTVL.